Detailed here is one T cell receptor beta chain. Its antigen is unknown. Mismatch with germline at one junction end may stem from a read error. Multiplex touch-down PCR with TRB-A/B primers amplified rearranged V-D-J TRB sequences. TCRdb ran MiXCR on the multiplex PCR reads and lists one entry per CDR3 protein. Of 5,500 to 7,000 distinct CDR3 sequences in the sample, approximately 53% were seen once. This sample stems from a study of T cell repertoires in aging, cancer and after chemotherapy. Whole-study context: Pre- and post-chemotherapy samples were paired from glioblastoma patients treated with temozolomide-based therapy.

Peripheral blood genomic DNA, not sorted cells or RNA, was the template. General study points: Immunological memory after chemotherapy cannot be judged from the repertoire data. In healthy donors, age-related TCR diversity loss mainly reflected lost richness.

Sequenced sample: blood. The receptor comes from a human donor with a solid tumor.

CDR3 in DNA: TGTGACAGCAGCTCCGGCATCAGCGGGGGGATCTACGAGCAGTACTTC. Its protein is CDSSSGISGGIYEQYF. The rearrangement links TRBV5-6 to TRBJ2-7, with 9 bases matching TRBD2. CDR1 SGHDT and CDR2 YYEEEE come from the germline V gene. The CDR3 is made up of 16 amino acids.